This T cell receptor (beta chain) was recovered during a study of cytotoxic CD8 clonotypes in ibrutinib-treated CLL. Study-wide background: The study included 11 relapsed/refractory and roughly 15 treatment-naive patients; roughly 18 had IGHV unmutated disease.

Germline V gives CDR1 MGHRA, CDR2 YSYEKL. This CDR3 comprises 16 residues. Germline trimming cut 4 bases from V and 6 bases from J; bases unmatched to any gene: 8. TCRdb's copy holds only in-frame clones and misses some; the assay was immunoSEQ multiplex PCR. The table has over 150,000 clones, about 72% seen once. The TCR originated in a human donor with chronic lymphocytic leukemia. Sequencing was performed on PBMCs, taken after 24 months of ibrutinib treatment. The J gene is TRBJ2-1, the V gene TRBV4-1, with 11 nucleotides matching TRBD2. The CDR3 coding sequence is TGCGCCAGCAGCCGACAGCCCGGGACTAGCGGCAATGAGCAGTTCTTC. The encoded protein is CASSRQPGTSGNEQFF.